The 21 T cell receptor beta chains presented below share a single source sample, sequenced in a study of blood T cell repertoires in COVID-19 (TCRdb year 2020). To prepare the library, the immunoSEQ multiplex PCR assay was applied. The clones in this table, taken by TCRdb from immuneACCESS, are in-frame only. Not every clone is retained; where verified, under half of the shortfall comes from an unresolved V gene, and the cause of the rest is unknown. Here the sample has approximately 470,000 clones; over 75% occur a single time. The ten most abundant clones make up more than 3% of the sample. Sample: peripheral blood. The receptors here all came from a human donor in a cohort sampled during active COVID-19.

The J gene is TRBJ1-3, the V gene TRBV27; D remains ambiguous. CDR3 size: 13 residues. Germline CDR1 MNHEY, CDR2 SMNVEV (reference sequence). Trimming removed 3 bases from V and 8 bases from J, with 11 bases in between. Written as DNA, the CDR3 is TGTGCCAGCAGTTTTCAATTCGGGGACACCATATATTTT. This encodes CASSFQFGDTIYF.

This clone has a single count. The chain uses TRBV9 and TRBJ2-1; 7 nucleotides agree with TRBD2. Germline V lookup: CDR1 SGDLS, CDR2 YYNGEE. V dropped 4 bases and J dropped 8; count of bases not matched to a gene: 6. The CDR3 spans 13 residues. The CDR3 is CASSLRLAHEQFF. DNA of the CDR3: TGTGCCAGCAGCTTACGACTAGCCCATGAGCAGTTCTTC.

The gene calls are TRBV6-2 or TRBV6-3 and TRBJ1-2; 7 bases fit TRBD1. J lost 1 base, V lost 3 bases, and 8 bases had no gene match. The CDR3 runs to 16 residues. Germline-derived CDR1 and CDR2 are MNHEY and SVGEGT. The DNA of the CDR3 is TGTGCCAGCAGTTATAGGGGACAGCAGAGTAACTATGGCTACACCTTC. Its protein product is CASSYRGQQSNYGYTF.

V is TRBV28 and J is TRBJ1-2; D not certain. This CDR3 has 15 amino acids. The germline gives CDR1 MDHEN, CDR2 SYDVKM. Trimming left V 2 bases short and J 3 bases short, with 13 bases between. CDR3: CASSLPSTRYYGYTF. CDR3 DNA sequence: TGTGCCAGCAGTTTACCCTCAACGCGTTACTATGGCTACACCTTC.

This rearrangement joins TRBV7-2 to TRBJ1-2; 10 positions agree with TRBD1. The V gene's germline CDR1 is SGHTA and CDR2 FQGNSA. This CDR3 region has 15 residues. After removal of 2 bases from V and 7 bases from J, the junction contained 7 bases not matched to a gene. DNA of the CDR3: TGTGCCAGCAGCTTATACGACAGGGGGCGAGCTGGCTACACCTTC. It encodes CASSLYDRGRAGYTF. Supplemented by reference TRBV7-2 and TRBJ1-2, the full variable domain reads GAGVSQSPSNKVTEKGKDVELRCDPISGHTALYWYRQSLGQGLEFLIYFQGNSAPDKSGLPSDRFSAERTGGSVSTLTIQRTQQEDSAVYLCASSLYDRGRAGYTFGSGTRLTVV.

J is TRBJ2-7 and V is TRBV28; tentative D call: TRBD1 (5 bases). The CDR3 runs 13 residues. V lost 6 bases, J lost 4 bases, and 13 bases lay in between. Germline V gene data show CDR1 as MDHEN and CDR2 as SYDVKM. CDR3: CASSPPDSYEQYF. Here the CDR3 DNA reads TGTGCCAGCAGCCCCCCCGACAGTTACGAGCAGTACTTC.

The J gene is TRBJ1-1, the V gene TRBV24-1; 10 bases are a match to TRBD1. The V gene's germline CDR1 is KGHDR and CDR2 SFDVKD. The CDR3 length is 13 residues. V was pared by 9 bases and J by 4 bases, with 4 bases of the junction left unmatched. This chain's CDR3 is CATADRGRTEAFF. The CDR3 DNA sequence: TGTGCCACCGCAGACAGGGGGCGCACTGAAGCTTTCTTT.

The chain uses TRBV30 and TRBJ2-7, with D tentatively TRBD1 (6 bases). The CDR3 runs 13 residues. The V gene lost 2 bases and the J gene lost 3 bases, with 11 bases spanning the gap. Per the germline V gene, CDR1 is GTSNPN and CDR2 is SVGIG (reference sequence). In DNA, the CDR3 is TGTGCCTGGAGTCCGGGACAAAACTACGAGCAGTACTTC. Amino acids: CAWSPGQNYEQYF.

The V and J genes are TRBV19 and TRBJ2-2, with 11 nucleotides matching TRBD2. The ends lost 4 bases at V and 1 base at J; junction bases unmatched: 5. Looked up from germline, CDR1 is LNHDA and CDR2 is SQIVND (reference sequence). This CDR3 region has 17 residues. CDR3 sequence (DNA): TGTGCCAGTAGTACCAAGGGACTAGCGGAGAACACCGGGGAGCTGTTTTTT. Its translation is CASSTKGLAENTGELFF.

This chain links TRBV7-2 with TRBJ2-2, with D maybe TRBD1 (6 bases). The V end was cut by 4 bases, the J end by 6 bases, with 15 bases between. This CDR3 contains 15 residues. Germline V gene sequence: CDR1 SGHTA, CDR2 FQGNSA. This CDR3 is CASSSTDSPAGELFF. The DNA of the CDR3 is TGTGCCAGCAGCTCCACGGACAGTCCCGCCGGGGAGCTGTTTTTT.

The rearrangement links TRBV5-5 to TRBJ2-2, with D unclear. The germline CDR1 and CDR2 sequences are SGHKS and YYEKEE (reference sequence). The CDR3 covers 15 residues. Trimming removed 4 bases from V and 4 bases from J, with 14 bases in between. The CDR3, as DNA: TGTGCCAGCAGCCTGACAACGCAACGCACCGGGGAGCTGTTTTTT. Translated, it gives CASSLTTQRTGELFF.

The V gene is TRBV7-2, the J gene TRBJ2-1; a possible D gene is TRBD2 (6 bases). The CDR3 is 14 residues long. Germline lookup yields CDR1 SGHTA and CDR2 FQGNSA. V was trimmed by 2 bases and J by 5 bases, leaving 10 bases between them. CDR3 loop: CASSLLPGDNEQFF. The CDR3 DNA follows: TGTGCCAGCAGCTTACTGCCGGGGGACAATGAGCAGTTCTTC.

The CDR3 reads CASSWTGSYNEQFF. The CDR3 region has the DNA TGCGCCAGCAGCTGGACGGGATCCTACAATGAGCAGTTCTTC. The chain has TRBV5-1 and TRBJ2-1, with D possibly TRBD2 on 5 matching bases. Germline V gives CDR1 SGHRS, CDR2 YFSETQ. This CDR3 region has 14 residues. V lost 3 bases to trimming and J lost 1 base, with 8 bases between them. Drawing the rest from reference TRBV5-1 and TRBJ2-1, the complete variable domain is KAGVTQTPRYLIKTRGQQVTLSCSPISGHRSVSWYQQTPGQGLQFLFEYFSETQRNKGNFPGRFSGRQFSNSRSEMNVSTLELGDSALYLCASSWTGSYNEQFFGPGTRLTVL.

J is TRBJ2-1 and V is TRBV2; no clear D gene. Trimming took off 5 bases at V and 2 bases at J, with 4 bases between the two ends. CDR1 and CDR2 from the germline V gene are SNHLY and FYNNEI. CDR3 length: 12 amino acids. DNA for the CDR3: TGTGCCAGCAGTACACCCTACAATGAGCAGTTCTTC. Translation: CASSTPYNEQFF. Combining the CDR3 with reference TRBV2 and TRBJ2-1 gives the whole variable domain EPEVTQTPSHQVTQMGQEVILRCVPISNHLYFYWYRQILGQKVEFLVSFYNNEISEKSEIFDDQFSVERPDGSNFTLKIRSTKLEDSAMYFCASSTPYNEQFFGPGTRLTVL.

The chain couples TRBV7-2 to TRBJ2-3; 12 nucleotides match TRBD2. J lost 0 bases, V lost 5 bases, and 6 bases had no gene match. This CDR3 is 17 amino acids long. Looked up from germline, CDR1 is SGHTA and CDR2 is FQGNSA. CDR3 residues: CASSRGTSGFSTDTQYF. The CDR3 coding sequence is TGTGCCAGCAGCAGAGGGACTAGCGGGTTTAGCACAGATACGCAGTATTTT. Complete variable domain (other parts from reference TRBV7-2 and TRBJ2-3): GAGVSQSPSNKVTEKGKDVELRCDPISGHTALYWYRQSLGQGLEFLIYFQGNSAPDKSGLPSDRFSAERTGGSVSTLTIQRTQQEDSAVYLCASSRGTSGFSTDTQYFGPGTRLTVL.

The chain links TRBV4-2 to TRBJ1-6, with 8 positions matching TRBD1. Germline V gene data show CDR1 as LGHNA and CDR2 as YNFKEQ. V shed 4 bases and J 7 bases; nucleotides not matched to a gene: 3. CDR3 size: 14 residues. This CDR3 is CASSRGQDNSPLHF. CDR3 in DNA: TGTGCCAGCAGCCGGGGACAGGACAATTCACCCCTCCACTTT.

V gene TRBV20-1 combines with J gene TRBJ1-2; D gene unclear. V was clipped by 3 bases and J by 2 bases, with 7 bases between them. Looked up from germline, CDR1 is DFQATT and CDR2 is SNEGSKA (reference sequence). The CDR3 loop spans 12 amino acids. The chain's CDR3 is CSASKQNYGYTF. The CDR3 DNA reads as TGCAGTGCTAGTAAACAGAACTATGGCTACACCTTC.

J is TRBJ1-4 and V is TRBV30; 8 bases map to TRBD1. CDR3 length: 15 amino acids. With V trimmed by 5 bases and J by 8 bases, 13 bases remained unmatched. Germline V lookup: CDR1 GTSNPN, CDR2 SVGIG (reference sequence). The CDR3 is CAWDGTPGGNEKLFF. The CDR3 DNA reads TGTGCCTGGGACGGCACCCCAGGGGGCAACGAAAAACTGTTTTTT.

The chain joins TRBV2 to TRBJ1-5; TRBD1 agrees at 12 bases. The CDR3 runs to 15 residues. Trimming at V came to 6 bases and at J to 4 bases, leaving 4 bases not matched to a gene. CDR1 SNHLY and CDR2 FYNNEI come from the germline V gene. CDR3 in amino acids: CASRRDRGRNQPQHF. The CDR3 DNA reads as TGTGCCAGCAGGAGGGACAGGGGGCGAAATCAGCCCCAGCATTTT. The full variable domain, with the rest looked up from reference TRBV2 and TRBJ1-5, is EPEVTQTPSHQVTQMGQEVILRCVPISNHLYFYWYRQILGQKVEFLVSFYNNEISEKSEIFDDQFSVERPDGSNFTLKIRSTKLEDSAMYFCASRRDRGRNQPQHFGDGTRLSIL.

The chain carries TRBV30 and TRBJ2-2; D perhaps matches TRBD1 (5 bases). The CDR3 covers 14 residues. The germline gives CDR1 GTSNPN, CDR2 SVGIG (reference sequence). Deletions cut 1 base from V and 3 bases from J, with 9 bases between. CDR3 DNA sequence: TGTGCCTGGAGTGCAGGGTCATACACCGGGGAGCTGTTTTTT. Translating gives CAWSAGSYTGELFF.

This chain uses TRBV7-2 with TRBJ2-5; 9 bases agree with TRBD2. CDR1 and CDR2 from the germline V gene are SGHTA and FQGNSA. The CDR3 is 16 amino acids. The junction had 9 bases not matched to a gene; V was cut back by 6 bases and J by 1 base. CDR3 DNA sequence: TGTGCCAGCAGATTCGTAGCGGGAGAGTCCCAAGAGACCCAGTACTTC. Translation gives CASRFVAGESQETQYF. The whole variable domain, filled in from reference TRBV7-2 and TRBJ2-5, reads GAGVSQSPSNKVTEKGKDVELRCDPISGHTALYWYRQSLGQGLEFLIYFQGNSAPDKSGLPSDRFSAERTGGSVSTLTIQRTQQEDSAVYLCASRFVAGESQETQYFGPGTRLLVL.